The clone carrying this T cell receptor beta chain was seen a single time. Its antigen is as yet unknown. Amplification used 60 Vbeta primers and 13 Jbeta primers. Sequencing was performed with immunoSEQ multiplex PCR; in TCRdb, only in-frame clones are kept and a portion is missing. The top ten clones hold 8.5% to 10% of a sample with 100,000 or so clones, over 60% of them seen once. This sample is part of a study of cytomegalovirus exposure and HLA in healthy donors. Findings and limits, study-wide: For most subjects, TCR beta sequences were reported to predict HLA-A and HLA-B alleles with accuracy. In an earlier analysis, most TCR beta V segments were productive about 87% or about 30% of the time. According to a later analysis, most TCR beta chains associated with CMV appeared HLA-restricted.

This CDR3 region has 10 residues. CDR1 and CDR2 (germline): LGHNT, FRNRAP. V was trimmed by 6 bases and J by 3 bases, leaving 3 bases between them. The sample consisted of PBMCs. The chain carries TRBV12-5 and TRBJ2-7; no clear D. This receptor was identified in a male donor in good health and CMV-seropositive. CDR3 nucleotide sequence: TGTGCTAGTGGGTACTACGAGCAGTACTTC. Protein: CASGYYEQYF.